This passage covers 25 T cell receptor beta chains from one sample sequenced in a study of shared clonotypes between healthy human individuals. Naive CD8 cells, CD45RO-negative and positively selected for CCR7, excluded terminally differentiated effector memory CD45RA+ cells. Using immunoSEQ multiplex PCR, the repertoire was profiled, and TCRdb retains in-frame clones only, with some absent. The sample has about 2 million clones, roughly 94% seen once. The source material was naive CD8+ T cells sorted from blood. These TCRs come from a man aged 18 to 30 in good health.

The chain uses TRBV6-6 and TRBJ2-7; unclear D gene. This CDR3 contains 10 residues. CDR1 and CDR2 from the germline V gene are MNHNY and SVGAGI (reference sequence). The V end lost 8 bases, the J end lost 6 bases, and 8 bases lay between the germline ends. CDR3 amino acids: CASVGGEQYF. The DNA of the CDR3 is TGTGCCAGCGTTGGCGGCGAGCAGTACTTC.

The chain links TRBV14 to TRBJ1-1, with D unresolved. Per germline, CDR1 SGHDN and CDR2 FVKESK. There are 16 residues in the CDR3. The V gene lost 6 bases and the J gene lost 2 bases, with 19 bases spanning the gap. CDR3 protein: CASRRGAGYLNTEAFF. The CDR3 nucleotides read TGTGCCAGCAGGAGAGGCGCAGGATATCTAAACACTGAAGCTTTCTTT.

The chain uses TRBV14 and TRBJ2-7; D remains unclear. The V gene's germline CDR1 is SGHDN and CDR2 FVKESK. The CDR3 spans 13 residues. V shed 3 bases and J shed 3 bases, with 9 bases lying between them. The CDR3 region has the DNA TGTGCCAGCAGCCAGATCGACGGCTACGAGCAGTACTTC. Translated, it gives CASSQIDGYEQYF.

This clone has a single count. The V and J genes are TRBV6-5 and TRBJ1-1; D unresolved. Trimming cost V 6 bases and J 3 bases, with 5 bases left between them. Germline V gives CDR1 MNHEY, CDR2 SVGAGI. The length of the CDR3 is 11 residues. CDR3 coding DNA: TGTGCCAGCAGCAAGTACACTGAAGCTTTCTTT. The encoded protein is CASSKYTEAFF.

The rearrangement links TRBV5-6 to TRBJ2-7; D is unresolved. This CDR3 region has 14 residues. Germline loops: CDR1 SGHDT, CDR2 YYEEEE. Trimming pared 6 bases from V and 4 bases from J, leaving 17 bases between. CDR3 in amino acids: CASTSMTGPYEQYF. CDR3 bases: TGTGCCAGCACCTCTATGACTGGACCATACGAGCAGTACTTC.

The chain recombines TRBV29-1 with TRBJ2-3; 7 bases map to TRBD1. J gave up 4 bases and V 0 bases, and 10 bases lay outside the gene matches. Germline lookup yields CDR1 SQVTM and CDR2 ANQGSEA. The CDR3 totals 16 residues. The CDR3 region is CSVEDLYRGDPDTQYF. CDR3 nucleotides: TGCAGCGTTGAAGATCTTTACAGGGGCGACCCAGATACGCAGTATTTT.

This rearrangement joins TRBV2 to TRBJ2-5; D possibly corresponds to TRBD2 (6 bases). The CDR3 runs to 15 residues. V dropped 3 bases and J dropped 5 bases, with 16 bases sitting between them. The germline CDR1 and CDR2 sequences are SNHLY and FYNNEI. The CDR3 DNA follows: TGTGCCAGCAGTGATTGGGGGGACGGGCTGGAGACCCAGTACTTC. Protein sequence: CASSDWGDGLETQYF. Combining the CDR3 with reference TRBV2 and TRBJ2-5 gives the whole variable domain EPEVTQTPSHQVTQMGQEVILRCVPISNHLYFYWYRQILGQKVEFLVSFYNNEISEKSEIFDDQFSVERPDGSNFTLKIRSTKLEDSAMYFCASSDWGDGLETQYFGPGTRLLVL.

The rearrangement joins TRBV28 to TRBJ1-3; TRBD1 might be the D (5 bases). V was clipped by 7 bases and J by 0 bases, with 7 bases between them. Germline-derived CDR1 and CDR2 are MDHEN and SYDVKM. CDR3 length: 13 amino acids. CDR3 in amino acids: CASTGSSGNTIYF. In nucleotides, the CDR3 is TGTGCCAGCACAGGGAGCTCTGGAAACACCATATATTTT.

The chain carries TRBV7-9 and TRBJ1-5; D is ambiguous. The germline V gene encodes CDR1 SEHNR and CDR2 FQNEAQ (reference sequence). The CDR3 loop spans 14 amino acids. Trimming took 5 bases from V and 3 from J, leaving 11 bases between them. This CDR3 is CASSRDGFNQPQHF. The CDR3 bases are TGTGCCAGCAGCCGCGACGGGTTCAATCAGCCCCAGCATTTT.

With respect to this clone: The sample carries other DNA sequences with the same CDR3. The rearrangement joins TRBV11-2 to TRBJ1-1, with no clear D. The CDR3 is 13 residues long. CDR1 and CDR2 (germline): SGHAT, FQNNGV. Trimming cost V 4 bases and J 1 base, with 7 bases left between them. In nucleotides, the CDR3 is TGTGCCAGCAGCTCAGGCCCGAACACTGAAGCTTTCTTT. This encodes CASSSGPNTEAFF.

The chain couples TRBV6-1 to TRBJ1-4; D remains unclear. The germline V and J ends were trimmed by 0 bases and 10 bases, with 24 bases remaining between them. CDR1 and CDR2 from the germline V gene are MNHNS and SASEGT. This CDR3 is 18 amino acids long. In nucleotides, the CDR3 is TGTGCCAGCAGTGAAGCGGTGGGTGGCCTCCCTTTGGAGAGAAAACTGTTTTTT. This sequence encodes CASSEAVGGLPLERKLFF.

This clone came up once. This chain joins TRBV6-5 and TRBJ2-1; TRBD2 agrees at 8 bases. The CDR3 sequence is 15 residues long. Germline-derived CDR1 and CDR2 are MNHEY and SVGAGI. V shed 4 bases and J 3 bases; nucleotides not matched to a gene: 5. The CDR3 DNA reads TGTGCCAGCAGTTTGACGGGGGGGATCTACAATGAGCAGTTCTTC. This codes for CASSLTGGIYNEQFF.

This clone was observed a handful of times. This chain joins TRBV4-1 and TRBJ1-6, with a tentative D call TRBD1 (5 bases). The V end was cut by 2 bases, the J end by 9 bases, with 11 bases between. This CDR3 spans 14 amino acids. Per germline, CDR1 MGHRA and CDR2 YSYEKL. Here the CDR3 reads CASSQLGASSPLHF. The CDR3 coding sequence is TGCGCCAGCAGCCAATTAGGGGCAAGTTCACCCCTCCACTTT.

This clone was detected once. This chain links TRBV27 with TRBJ2-7; the D gene could be TRBD1 or TRBD2 (7 bases each). CDR1 is MNHEY and CDR2 is SMNVEV in the germline V gene (reference sequence). Trimming pared 0 bases from V and 6 bases from J, leaving 15 bases between. This CDR3 contains 15 residues. The CDR3 region is CASSLSDREGVEQYF. The CDR3, as DNA: TGTGCCAGCAGTTTATCTGACAGGGAGGGAGTCGAGCAGTACTTC.

This chain connects TRBV4-1 to TRBJ2-5; the D gene could be TRBD1 or TRBD2 (6 bases each). The V gene lost 4 bases and the J gene lost 12 bases, with 15 bases spanning the gap. The length of the CDR3 is 12 residues. The germline CDR1 and CDR2 sequences are MGHRA and YSYEKL. The CDR3 DNA reads TGCGCCAGCAGCCCGCACGGGGGCCTTAAGTACTTC. This codes for CASSPHGGLKYF.

For this clone: A junction end diverges from the germline sequence, so it may reflect a read error. The chain has TRBV30 and TRBJ1-6; 7 positions match TRBD1. This CDR3 region has 14 residues. CDR1 and CDR2 (germline): GTSNPN, SVGIG (reference sequence). The CDR3 is CAWSVSGGNPPLHF. The CDR3 bases are TGTGCCTGGAGTGTGTCAGGGGGTAATCCACCCCTCCACTTT.

The J gene is TRBJ2-2, the V gene TRBV29-1; 11 bases line up with TRBD1. The germline V gene has CDR1 SQVTM and CDR2 ANQGSEA. The ends lost 1 base at V and 6 bases at J; junction bases unmatched: 4. The CDR3 totals 15 residues. The DNA for the CDR3 is TGCAGCGTTGAAGGGGACAGGGGGAGAGCCGGGGAGCTGTTTTTT. Translated: CSVEGDRGRAGELFF.

This chain uses TRBV7-3 with TRBJ2-5, with TRBD2 as a possible D gene (6 bases). V was cut by 0 bases and J by 3 bases, with 11 bases left in between. Germline assignment: CDR1 SGHTA and CDR2 FQGTGA. This CDR3 spans 15 amino acids. The CDR3 loop is CASSLTSPGEETQYF. The CDR3 bases are TGTGCCAGCAGCTTAACATCCCCGGGGGAAGAGACCCAGTACTTC. The entire variable domain, with the rest obtained from reference TRBV7-3 and TRBJ2-5, is as follows: GAGVSQTPSNKVTEKGKYVELRCDPISGHTALYWYRQSLGQGPEFLIYFQGTGAADDSGLPNDRFFAVRPEGSVSTLKIQRTERGDSAVYLCASSLTSPGEETQYFGPGTRLLVL.

The chain has TRBV7-9 and TRBJ1-2; 10 bases map to TRBD1. This CDR3 is built from 14 residues. Per the germline V gene, CDR1 is SEHNR and CDR2 is FQNEAQ (reference sequence). V gave up 5 bases and J gave up 6 bases; unmatched junction bases: 6. The DNA of the CDR3 is TGTGCCAGCAGCGACAGGGGGCGTATGGATGGCTACACCTTC. Encoded protein: CASSDRGRMDGYTF.

This clone has just a few counts. The chain employs TRBV18 and TRBJ1-5; 7 nucleotides agree with TRBD1. V shed 5 bases, J shed 7 bases, and the junction held 8 bases outside the gene matches. CDR1 and CDR2 from the germline V gene are KGHSH and LQKENI. The CDR3 has 14 residues. CDR3 protein: CASSTSGGGQPQHF. The CDR3 nucleotides are TGTGCCAGCTCAACGTCAGGGGGAGGCCAGCCCCAGCATTTT.

The chain links TRBV10-2 to TRBJ2-5, with unresolved D. The end of the DNA aligns better with TRBJ2-7, so the J call may be wrong. The CDR3 is 11 amino acids. CDR1 WSHSY and CDR2 SAAADI come from the germline V gene. This CDR3 reads CASSDLTEQYF. The DNA for the CDR3 is TGCGCCAGCAGTGATTTGACCGAGCAGTACTTC.

The chain's CDR3 is CASSQDKNTEAFF. The CDR3 DNA follows: TGCGCCAGCAGCCAGGACAAGAACACTGAAGCTTTCTTT. The genes are TRBV4-1 and TRBJ1-1, with D possibly TRBD1 on 5 matching bases. Germline CDR1 is MGHRA and CDR2 is YSYEKL. This CDR3 has 13 residues. Trimming cost V 3 bases and J 1 base, with 6 bases left between them.

Worth noting for this clone: The sample contains more than one DNA sequence encoding this CDR3. V is TRBV5-1 and J is TRBJ2-7, with 8 bases aligning to TRBD1. The ends lost 0 bases at V and 2 bases at J; junction bases unmatched: 4. The CDR3 is 15 amino acids. CDR1 and CDR2 (germline): SGHRS, YFSETQ. The CDR3 region has the DNA TGCGCCAGCAGCTTGGGACAGGGGCTCCCCTACGAGCAGTACTTC. It specifies CASSLGQGLPYEQYF.

The gene calls are TRBV28 and TRBJ1-5, with a tentative D call TRBD1 (6 bases). Germline CDR1 and CDR2: MDHEN and SYDVKM. Trimming cost V 7 bases and J 6 bases, with 16 bases left between them. This CDR3 is built from 14 residues. CDR3 loop: CASIPGGSAQPQHF. The CDR3 DNA reads as TGTGCCAGCATCCCGGGGGGCAGCGCTCAGCCCCAGCATTTT.

The chain links TRBV28 to TRBJ1-3; TRBD1 is a possible D gene (6 bases). The V gene's germline CDR1 is MDHEN and CDR2 SYDVKM. This CDR3 comprises 14 residues. V was shortened by 4 bases and J by 4 bases, with 11 bases between the two germline ends. The CDR3 sequence: CASSYGGLGNTIYF. For the CDR3, the DNA is TGTGCCAGCAGTTATGGGGGGCTAGGAAACACCATATATTTT. The entire variable domain, with the rest obtained from reference TRBV28 and TRBJ1-3, is as follows: DVKVTQSSRYLVKRTGEKVFLECVQDMDHENMFWYRQDPGLGLRLIYFSYDVKMKEKGDIPEGYSVSREKKERFSLILESASTNQTSMYLCASSYGGLGNTIYFGEGSWLTVV.